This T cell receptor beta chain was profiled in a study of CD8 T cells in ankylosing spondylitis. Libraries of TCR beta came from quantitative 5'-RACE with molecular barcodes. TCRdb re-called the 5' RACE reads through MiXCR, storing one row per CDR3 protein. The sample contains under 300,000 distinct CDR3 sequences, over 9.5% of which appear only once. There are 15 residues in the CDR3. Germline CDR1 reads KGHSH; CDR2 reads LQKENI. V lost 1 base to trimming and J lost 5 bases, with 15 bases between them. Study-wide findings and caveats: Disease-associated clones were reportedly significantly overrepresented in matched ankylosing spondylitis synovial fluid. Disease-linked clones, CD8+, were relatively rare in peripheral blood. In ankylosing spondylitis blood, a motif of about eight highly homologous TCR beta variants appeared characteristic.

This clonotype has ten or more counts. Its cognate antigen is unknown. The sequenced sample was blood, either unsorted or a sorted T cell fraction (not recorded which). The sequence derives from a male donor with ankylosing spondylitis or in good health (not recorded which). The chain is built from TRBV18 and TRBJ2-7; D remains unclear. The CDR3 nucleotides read TGTGCCAGCTCACCACTCAGGATCCCTGGGAACGAGCAGTACTTC. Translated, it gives CASSPLRIPGNEQYF.